The 27 T cell receptor beta chains given below trace back to one sample, sequenced in a study of blood T cell repertoires in COVID-19. Only in-frame clones appear in the TCRdb table, and some are missing; sequencing was by immunoSEQ multiplex PCR. Of some 380,000 clones in the sample, roughly 87% were seen once. The source material was PBMCs or T cells enriched from blood (not recorded which). The receptor source for this set is a woman aged 35 to 49 with acute COVID-19.

This clone was detected a few times. This chain connects TRBV4-1 to TRBJ1-5; a possible D gene is TRBD1 (6 bases). Germline assignment: CDR1 MGHRA and CDR2 YSYEKL. Trimming cost V 0 bases and J 10 bases, with 10 bases left between them. The length of the CDR3 is 13 residues. The CDR3 nucleotides are TGCGCCAGCAGCCAAGAAGGGGGGGCTCCCCAGCATTTT. It codes for CASSQEGGAPQHF.

The rearrangement joins TRBV5-1 to TRBJ2-1; 11 nucleotides match TRBD2. V shed 7 bases, J shed 2 bases, and the junction held 8 bases outside the gene matches. The CDR3 contains 16 residues. The germline V gene has CDR1 SGHRS and CDR2 YFSETQ. CDR3 nucleotide sequence: TGCGCCAGCCAAAAAAGTAGCGGGGGGGCCTACAATGAGCAGTTCTTC. Amino acid sequence: CASQKSSGGAYNEQFF.

V usage is TRBV29-1 and J usage is TRBJ1-2; TRBD1 matches 7 bases. CDR3 length: 12 amino acids. Per the germline V gene, CDR1 is SQVTM and CDR2 is ANQGSEA. The junction had 7 bases not matched to a gene; V was cut back by 6 bases and J by 6 bases. CDR3 in amino acids: CSVFDRVHGYTF. CDR3 in DNA: TGCAGCGTCTTCGACAGGGTCCATGGCTACACCTTC.

The chain has TRBV5-1 and TRBJ1-1; D not resolved. Germline lookup yields CDR1 SGHRS and CDR2 YFSETQ. V was clipped by 0 bases and J by 7 bases, with 7 bases between them. The CDR3 contains 12 residues. CDR3 region: CASSLEEGEAFF. The CDR3 DNA reads as TGCGCCAGCAGCTTGGAAGAGGGTGAAGCTTTCTTT.

In DNA, the CDR3 is TGTGCCAGCAGCTTAGATCCTTTCCAGCCCCAGCATTTT. Its protein product is CASSLDPFQPQHF. The chain employs TRBV6-5 and TRBJ1-5; D remains unclear. V lost 6 bases to trimming and J lost 7 bases, with 13 bases between them. This CDR3 comprises 13 residues. From germline, CDR1 is MNHEY and CDR2 SVGAGI.

The chain links TRBV2 to TRBJ2-2; possibly TRBD2 for D (6 bases). In germline, CDR1 is SNHLY, CDR2 FYNNEI. This CDR3 is 13 amino acids long. V was trimmed by 6 bases and J by 8 bases, leaving 13 bases between them. CDR3 loop: CASSPAGVGELFF. CDR3 nucleotide sequence: TGTGCCAGCAGCCCAGCGGGTGTGGGGGAGCTGTTTTTT.

This chain connects TRBV24-1 to TRBJ2-5; 14 nucleotides match TRBD2. With V trimmed by 0 bases and J by 1 base, 9 bases remained unmatched. CDR3 length: 20 amino acids. CDR1 is KGHDR and CDR2 is SFDVKD in the germline V gene. CDR3 bases: TGTGCCACCAGTGATTTGCAGGCTCGGACTAGCGGGGGGTTCCAAGAGACCCAGTACTTC. This sequence encodes CATSDLQARTSGGFQETQYF.

This clone is a singleton in its sample. Possible read error: a much larger clone is one base away. J is TRBJ2-7 and V is TRBV11-2; D is perhaps TRBD2 (7 bases). V dropped 4 bases and J dropped 5 bases, with 9 bases sitting between them. The CDR3 extends over 12 amino acids. Germline assignment: CDR1 SGHAT and CDR2 FQNNGV. The chain's CDR3 is CASSSGGHEQYF. The CDR3 nucleotides read TGTGCCAGCAGCTCGGGGGGCCACGAGCAGTACTTC.

The chain uses TRBV3-1 (or the pseudogene TRBV3-2) and TRBJ1-1; D gene ambiguous. CDR1 is LGHDT and CDR2 is YNNKEL in the germline V gene (reference sequence). Trimming stripped 3 bases from V and 0 bases from J, with 11 bases between. The CDR3 is made up of 15 amino acids. As DNA, the CDR3 is TGTGCCAGCAGCCACCACAGCCTAATGAACACTGAAGCTTTCTTT. Its protein is CASSHHSLMNTEAFF.

The chain has TRBV27 and TRBJ2-5, with 8 bases matching TRBD2. J was trimmed by 1 base and V by 8 bases; bases with no gene match: 12. The germline gives CDR1 MNHEY, CDR2 SMNVEV (reference sequence). The CDR3 loop spans 16 amino acids. CDR3 loop: CASGMRAGVAQETQYF. The CDR3 DNA reads TGTGCCAGCGGCATGCGAGCGGGGGTTGCCCAAGAGACCCAGTACTTC.

The V call is TRBV7-9, the J call TRBJ2-2; D not certain. The CDR3 extends over 14 amino acids. V was cut by 7 bases and J by 3 bases, with 12 bases left in between. Germline V gene lookup returns CDR1 SEHNR and CDR2 FQNEAQ (reference sequence). Here the CDR3 DNA reads TGTGCCAGCACCCAATACAGAGACACCGGGGAGCTGTTTTTT. As protein: CASTQYRDTGELFF.

V and J are TRBV19 and TRBJ2-7, with D possibly TRBD2 on 6 matching bases. CDR3 size: 13 residues. The ends were cut back, 3 bases at V and 6 bases at J, with 12 bases in the middle. Germline V gives CDR1 LNHDA, CDR2 SQIVND (reference sequence). The DNA of the CDR3 is TGTGCCAGTAGTATCGAGGGGAGGCGCGAGCAGTACTTC. Translation: CASSIEGRREQYF. The whole variable domain, remainder taken from reference TRBV19 and TRBJ2-7, is DGGITQSPKYLFRKEGQNVTLSCEQNLNHDAMYWYRQDPGQGLRLIYYSQIVNDFQKGDIAEGYSVSREKKESFPLTVTSAQKNPTAFYLCASSIEGRREQYFGPGTRLTVT.

This chain uses TRBV30 with TRBJ2-7; D perhaps matches TRBD1 (5 bases). Germline CDR1 GTSNPN, CDR2 SVGIG (reference sequence). V gave up 2 bases and J gave up 2 bases, with 10 bases separating them. This CDR3 has 13 amino acids. For the CDR3, the DNA is TGTGCCTGGAGTCCCCCAGGGACCTACGAGCAGTACTTC. The encoded protein is CAWSPPGTYEQYF.

The V gene is TRBV10-3, the J gene TRBJ1-5, with 7 bases that match TRBD1. CDR1 is ENHRY, CDR2 SYGVKD, per germline. This CDR3 has 13 residues. V shed 10 bases, J shed 2 bases, and the junction held 5 bases outside the gene matches. This CDR3 reads CANRGDGNQPQHF. The CDR3 nucleotides read TGTGCCAACAGGGGAGATGGCAATCAGCCCCAGCATTTT.

The chain has TRBV5-1 and TRBJ2-7; D may be TRBD2 (5 bases). Deletions cut 2 bases from V and 2 bases from J, with 11 bases between. Looked up from germline, CDR1 is SGHRS and CDR2 is YFSETQ. The CDR3 is 14 residues long. The CDR3 protein is CASSLEREPYEQYF. As DNA, the CDR3 is TGCGCCAGCAGCTTAGAGAGGGAACCCTACGAGCAGTACTTC.

CDR3 coding DNA: TGTGCCAGCAGTGATCGACAGGGGGTGAACACTGAAGCTTTCTTT. Its protein is CASSDRQGVNTEAFF. V and J are TRBV6-1 and TRBJ1-1; 9 nucleotides line up with TRBD1. Germline CDR1 MNHNS, CDR2 SASEGT. The J segment lost 0 bases and the V segment lost 3 bases, leaving 2 bases of the junction unmatched. CDR3 size: 15 residues.

The V call is TRBV14, the J call TRBJ2-3, with 8 bases identical to TRBD2. This CDR3 comprises 14 residues. V trimming: 2 bases; J trimming: 8 bases; junction bases outside the gene matches: 6. Germline V CDR1 and CDR2: SGHDN, FVKESK. The CDR3 DNA is TGTGCCAGCAGCCAACAGCGGGGGTCTGGTACGCAGTATTTT. Its translation is CASSQQRGSGTQYF.

J is TRBJ1-4 and V is TRBV4-1; TRBD1 aligns across 7 bases. With 4 bases clipped from V and 6 bases from J, the junction kept 8 bases outside the gene matches. The CDR3 runs to 15 residues. Germline V gene data show CDR1 as MGHRA and CDR2 as YSYEKL. In nucleotides, the CDR3 is TGCGCCAGCAGCCGAGGGGGGCAGGGGGATGAAAAACTGTTTTTT. Encoded protein: CASSRGGQGDEKLFF.

The V gene is TRBV18, the J gene TRBJ2-7; D is possibly TRBD1 (6 bases). Per germline, CDR1 KGHSH and CDR2 LQKENI. The CDR3 length is 14 residues. The V end was cut by 3 bases, the J end by 3 bases, with 12 bases between. Here the CDR3 DNA reads TGTGCCAGCTCACCCAGGGGCAGCTACTACGAGCAGTACTTC. It specifies CASSPRGSYYEQYF.

This clone was found once. This chain joins TRBV10-3 and TRBJ2-1; 8 bases match TRBD2. The CDR3 spans 15 residues. The V gene end was trimmed by 4 bases and the J gene end by 9 bases; junction bases not matched to a gene: 11. CDR1 is ENHRY and CDR2 is SYGVKD in the germline V gene. The CDR3 loop is CAISVVGGAPSEQFF. The CDR3 nucleotides are TGTGCCATCAGTGTTGTCGGGGGGGCCCCAAGTGAGCAGTTCTTC.

V and J are TRBV5-8 and TRBJ2-3; D call uncertain. The ends were cut back, 3 bases at V and 2 bases at J, with 4 bases in the middle. The CDR3 contains 12 residues. Germline CDR1 SGHTS, CDR2 YDEGEE. The CDR3 DNA is TGTGCCAGCAGCTCGTTCACAGATACGCAGTATTTT. It is translated as CASSSFTDTQYF.

The rearrangement links TRBV27 to TRBJ2-1; 8 bases map to TRBD2. V dropped 4 bases and J dropped 8; count of bases not matched to a gene: 13. The CDR3 totals 16 residues. CDR1 is MNHEY, CDR2 SMNVEV, per germline (reference sequence). CDR3 DNA sequence: TGTGCCAGCAGTTCCTATCTAGCGGGCCAGTGGGATGAGCAGTTCTTC. As protein: CASSSYLAGQWDEQFF.

The J gene is TRBJ1-2, the V gene TRBV19; tentatively, D is TRBD1 (5 bases). V was clipped by 3 bases and J by 2 bases, with 10 bases between them. Germline CDR1 LNHDA, CDR2 SQIVND (reference sequence). The CDR3 covers 14 residues. CDR3 coding DNA: TGTGCCAGTAGTATCGGGGGTTCAAACTATGGCTACACCTTC. This sequence encodes CASSIGGSNYGYTF.

This sequence joins TRBV9 and TRBJ2-1; TRBD2 is a possible D gene (6 bases). The V gene lost 3 bases and the J gene lost 4 bases, with 17 bases spanning the gap. This CDR3 contains 16 residues. CDR1 and CDR2 from the germline V gene are SGDLS and YYNGEE. The CDR3 protein is CASSASIGLRYNEQFF. CDR3 DNA sequence: TGTGCCAGCAGCGCCAGTATAGGACTACGATACAATGAGCAGTTCTTC. The complete variable domain, with remaining parts taken from reference TRBV9 and TRBJ2-1, reads DSGVTQTPKHLITATGQRVTLRCSPRSGDLSVYWYQQSLDQGLQFLIQYYNGEERAKGNILERFSAQQFPDLHSELNLSSLELGDSALYFCASSASIGLRYNEQFFGPGTRLTVL.

The chain employs TRBV4-2 and TRBJ2-3; TRBD2 matches at 10 bases. The J segment lost 4 bases and the V segment lost 3 bases, leaving 4 bases of the junction unmatched. This CDR3 has 15 amino acids. Germline CDR1 LGHNA, CDR2 YNFKEQ. The CDR3 sequence is CASSQASGGADTQYF. The CDR3 coding sequence is TGTGCCAGCAGCCAGGCAAGCGGGGGGGCAGATACGCAGTATTTT.

This chain joins TRBV14 and TRBJ2-1; unclear D gene. From germline, CDR1 is SGHDN and CDR2 FVKESK. The CDR3 sequence is 17 residues long. Deletions cut 5 bases from V and 3 bases from J, with 20 bases between. CDR3 in amino acids: CASSLYLTSLVYNEQFF. The CDR3 DNA reads TGTGCCAGCAGCTTATACCTGACCTCTCTAGTCTACAATGAGCAGTTCTTC.

This clone was detected only a few times. The chain recombines TRBV6-5 with TRBJ1-2; D not certain. Germline assignment: CDR1 MNHEY and CDR2 SVGAGI. This CDR3 is 14 amino acids long. The germline V and J ends were trimmed by 0 bases and 7 bases, with 12 bases remaining between them. The CDR3 loop reads CASSYSRREGGYTF. In DNA, the CDR3 is TGTGCCAGCAGTTACTCCCGGAGGGAGGGTGGCTACACCTTC.